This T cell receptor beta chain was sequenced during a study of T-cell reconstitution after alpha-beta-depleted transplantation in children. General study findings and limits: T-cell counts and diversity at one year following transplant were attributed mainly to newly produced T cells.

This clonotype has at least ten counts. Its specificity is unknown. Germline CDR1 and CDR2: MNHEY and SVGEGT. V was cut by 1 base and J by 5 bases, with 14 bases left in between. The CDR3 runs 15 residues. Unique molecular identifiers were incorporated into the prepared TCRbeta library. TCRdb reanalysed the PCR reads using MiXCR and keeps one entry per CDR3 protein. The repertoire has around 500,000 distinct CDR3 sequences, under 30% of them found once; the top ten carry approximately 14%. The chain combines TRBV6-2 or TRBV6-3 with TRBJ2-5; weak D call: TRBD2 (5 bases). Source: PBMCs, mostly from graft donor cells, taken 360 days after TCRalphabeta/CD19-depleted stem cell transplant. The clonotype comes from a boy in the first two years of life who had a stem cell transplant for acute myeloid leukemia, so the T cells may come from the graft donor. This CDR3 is CASSYLASVGETQYF. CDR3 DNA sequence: TGTGCCAGCAGTTACTTAGCGTCCGTGGGGGAGACCCAGTACTTC.